This TCR beta chain was captured by sequencing in a study of T-cell memory formation after mild COVID-19. General study results and limits: Some clones that responded turned up in pre-infection memory, which suggests that cross-reactive memory joined in.

This clonotype has at least ten counts. Its antigen is as yet unknown. MiXCR, applied by TCRdb to the 5' RACE reads, yields one record per CDR3 protein. The sample carries under 250,000 distinct CDR3 sequences, 15% to 19% recorded once. From germline, CDR1 is SNHLY and CDR2 FYNNEI. There are 16 residues in the CDR3. After removal of 4 bases from V and 5 bases from J, the junction contained 9 bases not matched to a gene. Material: PBMCs or a T cell subset sorted from them (not recorded which). The chain links TRBV2 to TRBJ1-4; 8 bases agree with TRBD1. The TCR sequence derives from an adult woman who had mild COVID-19 (a few samples of this study predate the infection). Cell type and time point are not known. The CDR3 is CASSATQGAGNEKLFF. As DNA, the CDR3 is TGTGCCAGCAGTGCGACCCAGGGGGCAGGGAATGAAAAACTGTTTTTT.